This TCR beta chain came from a study of immune evolution from preneoplasia to lung adenocarcinoma. Study at large: HLA loss of heterozygosity: around 6.5% AIS, about 14% MIA, over 30% ADC, none AAH.

In this sample, this clone turned up a few times. Its cognate antigen is unknown. Assay used: immunoSEQ multiplex PCR; TCRdb lists only in-frame clones, some missing. The sample shows about 14,000 clones, 80% of them seen only once. Notes on the study in general: Top clone frequencies peaked in normal lung, apparently declining through invasive adenocarcinoma.

CDR3 length: 14 residues. Germline V gene lookup returns CDR1 SNHLY and CDR2 FYNNEI. The trim removed 3 bases at V and 6 bases at J, leaving 3 bases unmatched. Two lung cancer pathologists independently confirmed each histologic diagnosis. Material: FFPE minimally invasive lung adenocarcinoma tissue. The sequence was collected from a person between 65 and 79 years old with lung adenocarcinoma. The chain couples TRBV2 to TRBJ2-1, with TRBD2 identical over 9 bases. The CDR3 sequence is CASSDVTSGNEQFF. In nucleotides, the CDR3 is TGTGCCAGCAGTGACGTGACTAGCGGCAATGAGCAGTTCTTC.